One T cell receptor beta chain is described in this entry. Its cognate antigen is unknown. CDR3 length: 16 residues. Germline V gives CDR1 SEHNR, CDR2 FQNEAQ (reference sequence). The J segment lost 0 bases and the V segment lost 1 base, leaving 1 base of the junction unmatched. These data originate in a study of T-cell reconstitution after alpha-beta-depleted transplantation in children. The TCRbeta library was prepared with unique molecular identifiers. TCRdb fed the PCR reads into MiXCR, producing one record per CDR3 protein. Seen here are nearly 350,000 distinct CDR3 sequences, roughly 15% observed once, and the top ten hold about 41%. The study, taken as a whole, reports: Diversity of TCRbeta at day 60 was high in some patients, arising from surviving recipient T cells and thymic progenitors. Roughly two months post-transplant, alpha-beta T cells reportedly originated from several hundred graft clones that had expanded.

The material was PBMCs, mostly from graft donor cells, obtained 360 days after TCRalphabeta/CD19-depleted stem cell transplant. This chain links TRBV7-9 with TRBJ2-7; 12 bases match TRBD2. The clonotype was recovered from a male patient between 2 and 10 years old who had a stem cell transplant for acute lymphoblastic leukemia, so the T cells may come from the graft donor. The chain's CDR3 is CASSLGTSGASYEQYF. The DNA for the CDR3 is TGTGCCAGCAGCTTAGGGACTAGCGGGGCCTCCTACGAGCAGTACTTC.